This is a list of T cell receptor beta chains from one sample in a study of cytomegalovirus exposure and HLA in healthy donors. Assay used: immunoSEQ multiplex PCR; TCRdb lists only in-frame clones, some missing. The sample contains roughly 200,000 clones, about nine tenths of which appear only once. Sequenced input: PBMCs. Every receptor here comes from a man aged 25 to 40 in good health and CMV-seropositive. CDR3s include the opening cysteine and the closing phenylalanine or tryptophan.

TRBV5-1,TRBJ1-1,CASSLVPGGTEAFF
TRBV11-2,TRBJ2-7,CASSLPGTSGYLNDEQYF
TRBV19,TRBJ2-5,CASSTFQGAGETQYF
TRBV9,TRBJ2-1,CASSIGTSGGADEQFF
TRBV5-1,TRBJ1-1,CASSPLGGGDTEAFF
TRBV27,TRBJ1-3,CASSHLPHRGNTIYF
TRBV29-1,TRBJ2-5,CSVEADTKETQYF
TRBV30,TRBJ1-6,CAWSEGVGSPLHF
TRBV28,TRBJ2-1,CASTFGTGGYNEQFF
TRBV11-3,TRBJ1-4,CASSSWTEKLFF
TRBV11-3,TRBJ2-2,CASSRQGGTNTGELFF
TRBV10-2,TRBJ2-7,CASREGGTTYEQYF
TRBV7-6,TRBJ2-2,CASSFLLDTGELFF
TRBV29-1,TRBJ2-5,CSVEQGARETQYF
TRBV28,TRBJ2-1,CASTPRAGGTRNEQFF
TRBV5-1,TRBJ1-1,CASSLREGRTEAFF
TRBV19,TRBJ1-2,CASRYLGLEDGYTF
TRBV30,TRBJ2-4,CAWSVRGKGIQYF
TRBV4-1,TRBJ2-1,CASSQDFREQFF
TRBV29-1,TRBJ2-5,CSAGQIVQETQYF
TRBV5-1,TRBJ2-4,CASSLRGGYIQYF
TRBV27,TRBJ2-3,CASRTLAGGPDTQYF
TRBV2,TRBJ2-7,CASSDHGADEQYF
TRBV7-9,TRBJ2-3,CASSLGRGGRTDTQYF
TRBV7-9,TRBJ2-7,CASSPQTGTYEQYF
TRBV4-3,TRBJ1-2,CASSQDNRAPSNYGYTF
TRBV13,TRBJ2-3,CASSTSRGITDTQYF
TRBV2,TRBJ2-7,CASRLDSSYEQYF
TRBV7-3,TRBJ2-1,CASSLAGGTYNEQFF
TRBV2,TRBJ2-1,CASSGLPWDTGPFF
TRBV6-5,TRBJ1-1,CASSYKGTGGVTEAFF
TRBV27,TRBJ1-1,CASSGGSEAFF
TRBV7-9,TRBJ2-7,CASARGVSYEQYF
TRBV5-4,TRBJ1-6,CASSLQGYNSPLHF
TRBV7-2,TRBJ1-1,CASSLGPPGQAGTEAFF
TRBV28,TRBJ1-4,CASSLSAPTNEKLFF
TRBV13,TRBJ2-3,CASTERQDTQYF
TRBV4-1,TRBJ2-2,CASSQAGRGETGELFF
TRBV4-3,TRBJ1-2,CASSSSGGFSYGYTF
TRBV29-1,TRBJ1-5,CSVAFGQGRDQPQHF
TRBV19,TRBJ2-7,CASTLTGTLTYEQYF
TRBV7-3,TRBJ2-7,CASSFASGATYEQYF
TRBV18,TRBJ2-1,CASSPTTGSNEQFF
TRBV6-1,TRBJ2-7,CASSERGGDEQYF
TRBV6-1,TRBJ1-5,CASSESRGRGVNQPQHF
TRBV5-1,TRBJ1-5,CASSFGAGDQPQHF
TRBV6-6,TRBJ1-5,CASSYSIPKPQHF
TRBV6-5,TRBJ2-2,CASSYGQWNTGELFF
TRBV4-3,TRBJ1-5,CASSQDGNQPQHF
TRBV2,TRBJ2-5,CASTGQGRMTQYF
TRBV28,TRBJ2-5,CASSSQNQETQYF
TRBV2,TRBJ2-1,CASSYGQGNNEQFF
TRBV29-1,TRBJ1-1,CSVIAGSRDTEAFF
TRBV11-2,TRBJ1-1,CATLSGVNTEAFF